This TCR beta chain was captured by sequencing in a study of PD-L1 blockade in urothelial cancer. Study summary: About 90% of the roughly 30 patients were men who had bladder-origin urothelial cancer. Analyzed time points were 3 weeks (second dose) and 6 weeks after therapy began. Blood samples had a median of approximately 150,000 T cells, roughly 83,000 unique TCRs, and clonality roughly 0.073.

The time point: peripheral blood 6 weeks after treatment start. Patients in the study were battling locally advanced or metastatic urothelial carcinoma. This table comes from immunoSEQ multiplex PCR, and its TCRdb copy is limited to in-frame clones, with some not included. The sample lists approximately 93,000 clones; roughly 85% were seen once. V lost 0 bases to trimming and J lost 7 bases, with 5 bases between them. The CDR3 is made up of 12 amino acids. Germline CDR1 is SGDLS and CDR2 is YYNGEE. Sequencing used PBMCs, obtained around atezolizumab (anti-PD-L1) treatment. The chain joins TRBV9 to TRBJ2-1; possibly TRBD1 for D (5 bases). The TCR comes from a man aged 65-85 years with urothelial cancer. As DNA, the CDR3 is TGTGCCAGCAGCGTAGAGGGGAATGAGCAGTTCTTC. Protein sequence: CASSVEGNEQFF.